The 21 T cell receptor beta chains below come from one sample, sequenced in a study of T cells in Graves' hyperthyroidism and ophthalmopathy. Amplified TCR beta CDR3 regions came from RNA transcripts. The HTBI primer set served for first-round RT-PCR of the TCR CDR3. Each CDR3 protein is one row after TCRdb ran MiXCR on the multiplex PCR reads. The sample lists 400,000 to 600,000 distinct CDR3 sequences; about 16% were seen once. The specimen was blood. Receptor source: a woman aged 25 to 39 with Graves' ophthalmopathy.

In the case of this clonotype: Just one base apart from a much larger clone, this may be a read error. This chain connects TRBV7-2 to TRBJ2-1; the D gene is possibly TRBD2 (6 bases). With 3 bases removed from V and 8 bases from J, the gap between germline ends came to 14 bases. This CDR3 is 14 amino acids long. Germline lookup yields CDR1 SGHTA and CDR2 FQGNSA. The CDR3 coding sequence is TGTGCCAGCAGCTTCCTCGGGAGAAACGATGAGCAGTTCTTC. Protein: CASSFLGRNDEQFF.

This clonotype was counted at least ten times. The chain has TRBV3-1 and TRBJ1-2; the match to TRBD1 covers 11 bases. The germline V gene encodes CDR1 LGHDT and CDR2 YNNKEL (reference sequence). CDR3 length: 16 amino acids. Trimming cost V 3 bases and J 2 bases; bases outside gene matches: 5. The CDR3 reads CASSHGTGGPNYGYTF. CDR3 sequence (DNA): TGTGCCAGCAGCCACGGGACAGGGGGTCCAAACTATGGCTACACCTTC.

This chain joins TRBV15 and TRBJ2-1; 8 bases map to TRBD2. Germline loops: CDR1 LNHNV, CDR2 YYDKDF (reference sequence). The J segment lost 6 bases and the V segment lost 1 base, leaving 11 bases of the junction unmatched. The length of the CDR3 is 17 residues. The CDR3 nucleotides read TGTGCCACCAGCAGAGGAACCGGGACTAGTCTTAGCAATGAGCAGTTCTTC. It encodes CATSRGTGTSLSNEQFF.

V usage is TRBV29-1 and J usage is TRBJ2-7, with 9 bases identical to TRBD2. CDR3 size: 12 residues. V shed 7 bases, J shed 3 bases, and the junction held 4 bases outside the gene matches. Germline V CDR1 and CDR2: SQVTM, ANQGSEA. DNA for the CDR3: TGCAGCGCCAATAGCGGGGGCTACGAGCAGTACTTC. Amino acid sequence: CSANSGGYEQYF.

CDR3 DNA: TGTGCCAGCAGCACCAGGGACACCGGGGAGCTGTTTTTT. This gives the protein CASSTRDTGELFF. V gene TRBV7-3 combines with J gene TRBJ2-2, with D perhaps matching TRBD1 (5 bases). CDR1 SGHTA and CDR2 FQGTGA come from the germline V gene. Trimming left V 5 bases short and J 3 bases short, with 7 bases between. CDR3 length: 13 residues. The full variable domain, rest sourced from reference TRBV7-3 and TRBJ2-2, is GAGVSQTPSNKVTEKGKYVELRCDPISGHTALYWYRQSLGQGPEFLIYFQGTGAADDSGLPNDRFFAVRPEGSVSTLKIQRTERGDSAVYLCASSTRDTGELFFGEGSRLTVL.

CDR3: CASSLAGGLGRDTRSSYNEQFF. CDR3 bases: TGTGCCAGCAGCTTAGCGGGGGGTCTGGGCCGCGATACCCGTAGCTCCTACAATGAGCAGTTCTTC. The V gene is TRBV7-9, the J gene TRBJ2-1, with D perhaps TRBD2 (6 bases). The CDR3 consists of 22 residues. Trimming cost V 0 bases and J 0 bases, with 27 bases left between them. Germline V gene lookup returns CDR1 SEHNR and CDR2 FQNEAQ (reference sequence).

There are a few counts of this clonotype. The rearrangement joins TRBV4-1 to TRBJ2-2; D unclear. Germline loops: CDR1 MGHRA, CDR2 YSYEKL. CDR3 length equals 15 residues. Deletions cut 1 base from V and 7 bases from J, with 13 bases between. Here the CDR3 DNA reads TGCGCCAGCAGCCAAGTTCCACTGGCAGACGGGGAGCTGTTTTTT. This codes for CASSQVPLADGELFF.

The chain's CDR3 is CASSESGGGGYTF. Written as DNA, the CDR3 is TGTGCCAGCAGTGAATCAGGGGGAGGTGGCTACACCTTC. The chain carries TRBV25-1 and TRBJ1-2; TRBD1 agrees at 7 bases. CDR1 and CDR2 (germline): MGHDK, SYGVNS. With V trimmed by 1 base and J by 7 bases, 3 bases remained unmatched. CDR3 size: 13 residues.

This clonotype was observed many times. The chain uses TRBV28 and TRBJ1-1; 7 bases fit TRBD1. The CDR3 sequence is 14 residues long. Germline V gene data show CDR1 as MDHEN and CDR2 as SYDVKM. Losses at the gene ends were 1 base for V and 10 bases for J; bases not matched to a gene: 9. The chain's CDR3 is CASSLSGTVRVAFF. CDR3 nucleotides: TGTGCCAGCAGTTTATCCGGGACAGTGAGGGTAGCTTTCTTT.

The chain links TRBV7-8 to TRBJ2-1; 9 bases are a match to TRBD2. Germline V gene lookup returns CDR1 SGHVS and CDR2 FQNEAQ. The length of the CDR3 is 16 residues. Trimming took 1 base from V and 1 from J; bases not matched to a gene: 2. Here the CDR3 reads CASSLGGRASYNEQFF. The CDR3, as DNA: TGTGCCAGCAGCTTAGGCGGGAGGGCGTCCTACAATGAGCAGTTCTTC. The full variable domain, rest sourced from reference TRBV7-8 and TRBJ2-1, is GAGVSQSPRYKVAKRGQDVALRCDPISGHVSLFWYQQALGQGPEFLTYFQNEAQLDKSGLPSDRFFAERPEGSVSTLKIQRTQQEDSAVYLCASSLGGRASYNEQFFGPGTRLTVL.

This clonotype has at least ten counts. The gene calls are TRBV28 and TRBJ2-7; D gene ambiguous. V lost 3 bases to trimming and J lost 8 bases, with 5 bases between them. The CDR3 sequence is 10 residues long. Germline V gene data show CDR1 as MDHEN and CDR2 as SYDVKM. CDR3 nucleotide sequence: TGTGCCAGCAGTTTTGGGAAGCAGTACTTC. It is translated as CASSFGKQYF.

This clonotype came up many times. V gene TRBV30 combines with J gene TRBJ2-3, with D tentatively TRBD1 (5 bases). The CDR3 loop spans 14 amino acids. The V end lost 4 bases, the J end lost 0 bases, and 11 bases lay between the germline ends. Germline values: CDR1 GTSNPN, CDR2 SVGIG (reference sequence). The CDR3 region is CAWNLGPSTDTQYF. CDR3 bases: TGTGCCTGGAATTTGGGGCCAAGCACAGATACGCAGTATTTT.

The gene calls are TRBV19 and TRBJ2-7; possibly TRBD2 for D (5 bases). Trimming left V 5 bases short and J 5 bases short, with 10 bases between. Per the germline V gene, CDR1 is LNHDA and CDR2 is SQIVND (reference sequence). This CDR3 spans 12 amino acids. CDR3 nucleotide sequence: TGTGCCAGTAGTGTGCCCGGGAACGAGCAGTACTTC. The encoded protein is CASSVPGNEQYF.

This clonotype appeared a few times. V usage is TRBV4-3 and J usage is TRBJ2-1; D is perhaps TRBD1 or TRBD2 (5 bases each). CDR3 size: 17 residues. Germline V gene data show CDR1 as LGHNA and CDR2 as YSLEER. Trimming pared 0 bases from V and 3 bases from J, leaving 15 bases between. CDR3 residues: CASSQDAPGSYYNEQFF. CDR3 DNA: TGCGCCAGCAGCCAAGATGCCCCAGGGAGTTACTACAATGAGCAGTTCTTC.

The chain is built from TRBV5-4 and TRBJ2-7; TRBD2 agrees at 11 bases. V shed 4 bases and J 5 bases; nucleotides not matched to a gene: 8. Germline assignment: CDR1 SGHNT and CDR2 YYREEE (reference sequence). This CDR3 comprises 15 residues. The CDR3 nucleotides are TGTGCCAGCAGCCAAAAACTAGCGGGAGAGAACGAGCAGTACTTC. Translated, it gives CASSQKLAGENEQYF.

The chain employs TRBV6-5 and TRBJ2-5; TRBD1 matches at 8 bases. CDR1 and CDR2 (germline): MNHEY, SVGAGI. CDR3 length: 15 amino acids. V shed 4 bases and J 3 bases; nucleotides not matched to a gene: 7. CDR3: CASSFTGTGEETQYF. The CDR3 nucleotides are TGTGCCAGCAGTTTTACCGGGACAGGCGAAGAGACCCAGTACTTC.

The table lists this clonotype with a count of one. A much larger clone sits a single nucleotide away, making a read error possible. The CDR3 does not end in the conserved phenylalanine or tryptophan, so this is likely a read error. CDR3 nucleotides: TGTGCCAGCAGTTTATGGGGAGGGATCACCTACGAGCAGTACTCC. Residues: CASSLWGGITYEQYS. This rearrangement joins TRBV28 to TRBJ2-7, with 7 bases lining up with TRBD2. Germline V gives CDR1 MDHEN, CDR2 SYDVKM. The CDR3 extends over 15 amino acids. Germline trimming cut 0 bases from V and 2 bases from J; bases unmatched to any gene: 4.

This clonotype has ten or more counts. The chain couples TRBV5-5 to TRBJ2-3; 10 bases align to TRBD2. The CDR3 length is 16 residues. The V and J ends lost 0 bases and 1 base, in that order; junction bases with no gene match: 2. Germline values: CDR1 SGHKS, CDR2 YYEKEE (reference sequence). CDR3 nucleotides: TGTGCCAGCAGCTTGGTTACTAGCGGGGGCACAGATACGCAGTATTTT. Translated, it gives CASSLVTSGGTDTQYF.

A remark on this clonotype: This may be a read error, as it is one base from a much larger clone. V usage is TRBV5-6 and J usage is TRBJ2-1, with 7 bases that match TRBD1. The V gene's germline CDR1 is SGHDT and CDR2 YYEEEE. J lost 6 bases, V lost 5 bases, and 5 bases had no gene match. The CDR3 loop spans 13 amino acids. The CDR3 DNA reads TGTGCCAGCAGACCGACAGGGTTCAATGAGCAGTTCTTC. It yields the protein CASRPTGFNEQFF.

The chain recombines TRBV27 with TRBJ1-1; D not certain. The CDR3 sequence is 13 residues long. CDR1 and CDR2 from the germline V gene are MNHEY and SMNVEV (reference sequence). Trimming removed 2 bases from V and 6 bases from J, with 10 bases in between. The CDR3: CASSLVPNAEAFF. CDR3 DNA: TGTGCCAGCAGTTTAGTGCCTAACGCTGAAGCTTTCTTT.

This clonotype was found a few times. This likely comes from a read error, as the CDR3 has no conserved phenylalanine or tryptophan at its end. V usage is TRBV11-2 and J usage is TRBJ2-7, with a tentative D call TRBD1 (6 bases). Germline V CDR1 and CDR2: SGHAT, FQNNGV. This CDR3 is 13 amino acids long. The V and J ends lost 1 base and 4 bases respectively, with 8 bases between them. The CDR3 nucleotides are TGTGCCAGCAGCTTAGTACAGGGATACGAGCAGTACCTC. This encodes CASSLVQGYEQYL.